The 17 T cell receptor beta chains below were found in one sample sequenced in a study of blood T cell repertoires in COVID-19. Only in-frame clones appear in the TCRdb table, and some are missing; sequencing was by immunoSEQ multiplex PCR. The sample carries approximately 300,000 clones, over 85% recorded once. The sample taken for sequencing was peripheral blood. Source of these receptors: a woman aged 25 to 45 with COVID-19, enrolled during active disease.

The chain employs TRBV6-5 and TRBJ2-3; D might be TRBD2 (6 bases). The CDR3 consists of 14 residues. The V gene's germline CDR1 is MNHEY and CDR2 SVGAGI. V gave up 2 bases and J gave up 5 bases, with 11 bases separating them. CDR3 sequence (DNA): TGTGCCAGCAGTTACGGGGGGTTTCAAGATACGCAGTATTTT. It specifies CASSYGGFQDTQYF.

The CDR3 reads CASSQIVNEFYGYTF. CDR3 DNA: TGCGCCAGCAGCCAAATCGTCAACGAGTTCTATGGCTACACCTTC. This chain connects TRBV4-1 to TRBJ1-2; D is unclear. Trimming took off 2 bases at V and 4 bases at J, with 14 bases between the two ends. The CDR3 runs to 15 residues. CDR1 and CDR2 from the germline V gene are MGHRA and YSYEKL.

This clone has only one observation. The chain combines TRBV12-3 or TRBV12-4 with TRBJ1-2, with D maybe TRBD1 (5 bases). CDR3 length equals 12 residues. V lost 6 bases and J 3 bases, leaving 8 bases between the germline ends. In DNA form, the CDR3 reads TGTGCCAGCAGCGGAGGGGACTATGGCTACACCTTC. It specifies CASSGGDYGYTF.

In this sample, this clone turned up a few times. This chain links TRBV5-8 with TRBJ2-1; maybe TRBD2 (6 bases). V lost 3 bases and J 0 bases, leaving 10 bases between the germline ends. Looked up from germline, CDR1 is SGHTS and CDR2 is YDEGEE. The CDR3 length is 15 residues. The CDR3 spells CASSSGLGSYNEQFF. The DNA of the CDR3 is TGTGCCAGCAGCTCGGGACTTGGCTCCTACAATGAGCAGTTCTTC.

The chain's CDR3 is CASSLVQGIGQPQHF. The DNA of the CDR3 is TGTGCCAGCTCACTAGTACAGGGGATAGGTCAGCCCCAGCATTTT. The chain couples TRBV18 to TRBJ1-5; 7 nucleotides line up with TRBD1. V shed 4 bases and J 6 bases; nucleotides not matched to a gene: 9. Germline V CDR1 and CDR2: KGHSH, LQKENI. CDR3 length: 15 amino acids.

This chain uses TRBV18 with TRBJ1-5; 9 positions agree with TRBD1. The CDR3 consists of 14 residues. From germline, CDR1 is KGHSH and CDR2 LQKENI. V lost 6 bases to trimming and J lost 5 bases; unmatched junction nucleotides: 5. CDR3 amino acids: CASSTGGPYQPQHF. CDR3 in DNA: TGTGCCAGCTCCACAGGGGGCCCGTATCAGCCCCAGCATTTT.

The chain is built from TRBV5-1 and TRBJ1-6; a possible D gene is TRBD1 (5 bases). V was cut by 4 bases and J by 8 bases, with 13 bases left in between. CDR1 is SGHRS and CDR2 is YFSETQ in the germline V gene. The CDR3 is 14 amino acids. CDR3 protein: CASSPGTGDSPLHF. The CDR3 bases are TGCGCCAGCAGCCCGGGGACTGGGGATTCACCCCTCCACTTT.

The gene calls are TRBV7-3 and TRBJ2-7, with D possibly being TRBD2 (6 bases). The V gene lost 1 base and the J gene lost 6 bases, with 16 bases spanning the gap. This CDR3 is built from 15 residues. Germline V lookup: CDR1 SGHTA, CDR2 FQGTGA. The CDR3 region is CASSLNAGTSLEQYF. The CDR3 DNA reads TGTGCCAGCAGCTTAAACGCAGGGACTTCTCTCGAGCAGTACTTC.

CDR3 protein: CASSYRWGQLGTEAFF. The CDR3 DNA is TGTGCCAGCAGTTACCGATGGGGACAATTGGGCACTGAAGCTTTCTTT. V gene TRBV6-6 combines with J gene TRBJ1-1; D perhaps matches TRBD1 (6 bases). This CDR3 comprises 16 residues. The V gene's germline CDR1 is MNHNY and CDR2 SVGAGI (reference sequence). With 2 bases removed from V and 4 bases from J, the gap between germline ends came to 17 bases.

This sequence joins TRBV5-5 and TRBJ2-5; a weak D match, TRBD2 (5 bases). With 0 bases removed from V and 4 bases from J, the gap between germline ends came to 16 bases. Germline assignment: CDR1 SGHKS and CDR2 YYEKEE (reference sequence). This CDR3 has 16 residues. The DNA of the CDR3 is TGTGCCAGCAGCTTGGAGCACCGGGCCCGGGGAGAGACCCAGTACTTC. Its protein is CASSLEHRARGETQYF.

V and J are TRBV28 and TRBJ1-5, with D uncertain. Trimming cost V 7 bases and J 2 bases, with 15 bases left between them. The V gene's germline CDR1 is MDHEN and CDR2 SYDVKM. This CDR3 comprises 15 residues. CDR3 DNA sequence: TGTGCCAGCACGCCTCGGGGTTATGGCAATCAGCCCCAGCATTTT. This translates into CASTPRGYGNQPQHF.

The DNA of the CDR3 is TGTGCCAGCAGGACGGGACTAGAAGAGACCCAGTACTTC. Amino acid sequence: CASRTGLEETQYF. The chain links TRBV7-9 to TRBJ2-5; TRBD2 agrees at 8 bases. Germline CDR1 SEHNR, CDR2 FQNEAQ (reference sequence). The CDR3 totals 13 residues. V lost 6 bases, J lost 3 bases, and 3 bases stayed unmatched.

The rearrangement links TRBV23-1 to TRBJ2-5; a weak D match, TRBD2 (5 bases). TRBV23-1 carries the ORF label, with uncertain function. The V end was cut by 0 bases, the J end by 2 bases, with 7 bases between. The CDR3 totals 14 residues. The CDR3 DNA sequence: TGCGCCAGCAGTCAATCATGCGGGCAAGAGACCCAGTACTTC. Residues: CASSQSCGQETQYF.

The rearrangement joins TRBV7-2 to TRBJ1-2, with 7 bases lining up with TRBD1. V lost 0 bases and J lost 3; bases outside the gene matches: 7. Germline lookup yields CDR1 SGHTA and CDR2 FQGNSA. The CDR3 has 16 residues. The CDR3 DNA is TGTGCCAGCAGCTTAGCCATTATAGACAGGGACTATGGCTACACCTTC. As protein: CASSLAIIDRDYGYTF.

The chain links TRBV5-6 to TRBJ1-4, with a possible D match to TRBD1 (5 bases). Trimming pared 0 bases from V and 0 bases from J, leaving 12 bases between. The CDR3 spans 17 residues. The germline CDR1 and CDR2 sequences are SGHDT and YYEEEE. The CDR3 loop reads CASSLERGTPTNEKLFF. The CDR3 DNA sequence: TGTGCCAGCAGCTTGGAGCGGGGGACTCCAACTAATGAAAAACTGTTTTTT.

This clone was observed a single time. V and J are TRBV13 and TRBJ2-3; 7 nucleotides line up with TRBD1. This CDR3 is built from 13 residues. CDR1 is PRHDT, CDR2 FYEKMQ, per germline (reference sequence). Trimming cost V 5 bases and J 3 bases; bases outside gene matches: 2. CDR3 protein: CASSQQGTDTQYF. In DNA, the CDR3 is TGTGCCAGCAGCCAACAGGGGACAGATACGCAGTATTTT.

V gene TRBV10-2 combines with J gene TRBJ2-2, with TRBD2 as a possible D gene (5 bases). CDR1 and CDR2 (germline): WSHSY, SAAADI. Trimming stripped 4 bases from V and 3 bases from J, with 6 bases between. The CDR3 has 13 residues. CDR3 region: CASSVEDTGELFF. The CDR3 nucleotides are TGCGCCAGCAGTGTGGAGGACACCGGGGAGCTGTTTTTT.